The entry that follows covers one TCR beta chain sequence. Through a sample-barcoded 5' primer and a J-beta primer mix, a second PCR was run for roughly 6 to 12 cycles. The template-switch adaptor, which had 12 random nucleotides, put a tag on each cDNA molecule. In TCRdb, the 5' RACE reads were re-called with MiXCR into one record per CDR3 protein. The table lists more than 700,000 distinct CDR3 sequences, about 55% of them singletons, with about two fifths in the top ten. The data stem from a study of blood T cells in healthy people across ages. About the study: About one barcoded beta molecule per two T cells was the capture yield of template switching.

V shed 7 bases and J shed 0 bases, with 14 bases lying between them. The CDR3 runs to 15 residues. Looked up from germline, CDR1 is SGHTA and CDR2 is FQGNSA. Every sample gave at least 5 micrograms of total RNA when it was extracted. Sequences were obtained from blood. The receptor comes from a man at least 80 years old in good health. This chain uses TRBV7-2 with TRBJ2-3; weak D call: TRBD2 (6 bases). CDR3 sequence reads: CASTSSVSSTDTQYF. CDR3 DNA: TGTGCCAGCACTTCTAGCGTGTCTAGCACAGATACGCAGTATTTT.